This entry describes one T cell receptor (beta chain). Original analysis: For nucleated cells, counts were estimated from reference gene primer amplification. Assay used: immunoSEQ multiplex PCR; TCRdb lists only in-frame clones, some missing. From that table come the V and J calls and clone size; the DNA was used to work out D and trimming. The sample includes 100,000 to 150,000 clones, 85% to 90% of them seen just once. Trimming took off 0 bases at V and 11 bases at J, with 34 bases between the two ends. The CDR3 runs to 20 residues. CDR1 and CDR2 (germline): KGHSH, LQKENI. This record belongs to a study of blood T cell repertoires in COVID-19. Turning to the study itself: COVID-19 samples, acute and convalescent, were from the United States, Italy and Spain. Sample material is recorded as cDNA or gDNA derived from T cells, B-cell-depleted T cells, or PBMCs.

This TCR derives from a woman of 80 years or more with acute or convalescent COVID-19. Sequenced input: peripheral blood. The V call is TRBV18, the J call TRBJ1-1, with D possibly being TRBD1 (6 bases). In nucleotides, the CDR3 is TGTGCCAGCTCACCACCATTCCTGGGGGGGGCTCGGCCGGGACTACAGAAGGCTTTCTTT. It translates to CASSPPFLGGARPGLQKAFF.